The clone carrying this T cell receptor (beta chain) was observed once. Method: immunoSEQ multiplex PCR; TCRdb's copy keeps in-frame clones and lacks some. The table has approximately 300,000 clones, roughly 90% seen once. The sample is drawn from a study of blood T cell repertoires in COVID-19. Between the trimmed V and J ends, which lost 7 bases and 12 bases, there was a span of 13 bases. CDR3 size: 11 residues. The germline gives CDR1 SNHLY, CDR2 FYNNEI. The chain has TRBV2 and TRBJ2-1; D unclear. The sequenced sample was PBMCs or T cells enriched from blood (not recorded which). The source of this sequence is a woman in her thirties who had recovered from COVID-19. The CDR3 DNA sequence: TGTGCCAGCACGTTTTGGAGACGGCAGTTCTTC. This sequence encodes CASTFWRRQFF. Full variable domain (missing parts from reference TRBV2 and TRBJ2-1): EPEVTQTPSHQVTQMGQEVILRCVPISNHLYFYWYRQILGQKVEFLVSFYNNEISEKSEIFDDQFSVERPDGSNFTLKIRSTKLEDSAMYFCASTFWRRQFFGPGTRLTVL.